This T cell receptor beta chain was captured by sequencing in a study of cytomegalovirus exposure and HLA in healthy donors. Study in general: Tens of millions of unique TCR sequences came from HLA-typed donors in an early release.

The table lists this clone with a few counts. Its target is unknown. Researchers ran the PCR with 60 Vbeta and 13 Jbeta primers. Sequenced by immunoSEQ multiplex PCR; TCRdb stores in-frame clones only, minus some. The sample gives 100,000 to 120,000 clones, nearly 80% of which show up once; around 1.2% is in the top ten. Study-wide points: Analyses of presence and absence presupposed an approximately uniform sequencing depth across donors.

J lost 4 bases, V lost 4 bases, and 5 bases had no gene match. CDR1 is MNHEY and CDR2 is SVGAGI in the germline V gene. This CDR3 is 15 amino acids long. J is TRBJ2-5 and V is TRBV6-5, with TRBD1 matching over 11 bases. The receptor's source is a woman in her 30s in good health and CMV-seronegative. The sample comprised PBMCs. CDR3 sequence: CASSSGTGGIETQYF. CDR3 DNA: TGTGCCAGCAGTTCCGGGACAGGGGGTATAGAGACCCAGTACTTC.